This T cell receptor (beta chain) was identified during a study of T cell repertoires in cytomegalovirus infection. On the study more broadly: Indications of both CMV infection and matching HLA type were provided by public TCR beta signatures.

This clonotype was detected ten times or more. From the reads, TCRdb called clonotypes with MiXCR, one entry per CDR3 protein. The profile covers roughly 240,000 distinct CDR3 sequences, with around 6.2% appearing a single time and under 7% taken by the ten largest. CDR1 SGHTA and CDR2 FQGNSA come from the germline V gene. The V end lost 4 bases, the J end lost 4 bases, and 11 bases lay between the germline ends. The CDR3 totals 13 residues. The sequence derives from a human donor in good health (CMV status not recorded). Some clones in this sample may be carry-over from other donors' samples. V and J are TRBV7-2 and TRBJ2-7; tentatively, D is TRBD2 (5 bases). Material: PBMCs. The CDR3 region is CASSSQTGYEQYF. The CDR3 coding sequence is TGTGCCAGCAGCTCCCAGACGGGGTACGAGCAGTACTTC.